This T cell receptor beta chain was identified during a study of T-cell reconstitution after alpha-beta-depleted transplantation in children. A few counts support this clonotype. Unique molecular identifiers were built into the TCRbeta library. TCRdb processed the PCR reads anew with MiXCR; each CDR3 protein has one entry. The top ten hold roughly a tenth of the sample, which has under 350,000 distinct CDR3 sequences, 9.9% seen once. The CDR3 contains 15 residues. V gave up 4 bases and J gave up 6 bases; unmatched junction bases: 4. The V gene's germline CDR1 is SGHRS and CDR2 YFSETQ. V is TRBV5-1 and J is TRBJ2-1, with 13 bases lining up with TRBD2. The TCR sequence derives from a human donor who donated a stem cell graft to a child with SCID. Sequences were derived from PBMCs from the stem cell graft donor, sampled from the stem cell graft. CDR3: CASSKTSGGLNEQFF. CDR3 sequence (DNA): TGCGCCAGCAGCAAGACTAGCGGGGGGCTCAATGAGCAGTTCTTC.